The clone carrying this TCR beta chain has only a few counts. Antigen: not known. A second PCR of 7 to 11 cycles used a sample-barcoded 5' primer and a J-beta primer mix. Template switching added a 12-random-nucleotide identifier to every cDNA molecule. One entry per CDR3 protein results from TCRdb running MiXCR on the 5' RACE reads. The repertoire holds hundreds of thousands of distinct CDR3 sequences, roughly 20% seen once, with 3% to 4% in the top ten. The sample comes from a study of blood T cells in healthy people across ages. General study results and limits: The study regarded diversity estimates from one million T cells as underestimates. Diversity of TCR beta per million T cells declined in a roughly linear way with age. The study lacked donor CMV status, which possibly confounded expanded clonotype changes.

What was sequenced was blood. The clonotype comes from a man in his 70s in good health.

The DNA of the CDR3 is TGCGCCAGCAGCTCGGGACAGTTTCCAGATACGCAGTATTTT. It is translated as CASSSGQFPDTQYF. This chain connects TRBV5-1 to TRBJ2-3, with TRBD1 matching over 7 bases. CDR1 and CDR2 (germline): SGHRS, YFSETQ. The CDR3 contains 14 residues. J lost 4 bases, V lost 3 bases, and 5 bases had no gene match.